Listed below are T cell receptor beta chains from one sample, sequenced in a study of T cell responses to AZD1222 COVID-19 vaccine. Here immunoSEQ multiplex PCR was the method, and the copy in TCRdb shows in-frame clones only, minus some. The data show approximately 140,000 clones, under 95% seen once. The sample consisted of peripheral blood, taken on day 0 of AZD1222 vaccination. The receptors come from an adult in good health. Each CDR3 is given with its conserved first and last residue. A D gene is named only where the DNA matches it firmly. Where a row states a size, it is once, few, many or the class of an expanded clone; other rows omit it.

J	D	V	size	DNA	CDR3
TRBJ2-7	TRBD2	TRBV6-5	.	TGTGCCAGCAGTTACGAGGGGTTAGCGGGACGGGAGCAGTACTTC	CASSYEGLAGREQYF
TRBJ2-1	.	TRBV13	.	TGTGCCAGCAGCCCGCGGAGGAAGACGTCCACCTACAATGAGCAGTTCTTC	CASSPRRKTSTYNEQFF
TRBJ1-5	TRBD1	TRBV6-2/TRBV6-3	.	TGTGCCAGCAGCTCTCGGGACAGGGACCAGCCCCAGCATTTT	CASSSRDRDQPQHF
TRBJ2-7	.	TRBV7-2	.	TGTGCCAGCAGCTACAGGGAGCGAAACGAGCAGTACTTC	CASSYRERNEQYF
TRBJ1-1	.	TRBV6-5	once	TGTGCCAGCAGGGCCCAACCCTCGCCCACTGAAGCTTTCTTT	CASRAQPSPTEAFF
TRBJ1-1	.	TRBV9	.	TGTGCCAGCAGCGTAGATGGGTCAGGGATGGCTTTCTTT	CASSVDGSGMAFF
TRBJ2-1	TRBD2	TRBV5-1	.	TGCGCCAGCAGTACCGGGACTAGCGGGAGTTATGAGCAGTTCTTC	CASSTGTSGSYEQFF
TRBJ1-2	TRBD1	TRBV5-1	few	TGCGCCAGCAGCTCGACAGGGGATCAAGGCTACACCTTC	CASSSTGDQGYTF
TRBJ1-2	TRBD1	TRBV9	.	TGTGCCAGCAGCGTAGGGGACAGGTCCTATGGCTACACCTTC	CASSVGDRSYGYTF
TRBJ2-5	.	TRBV5-1	.	TGCGCCAGCAGCGGGGGTTCACAGATTCAAGAGACCCAGTACTTC	CASSGGSQIQETQYF
TRBJ2-2	TRBD2	TRBV6-2/TRBV6-3	.	TGTGCCAGCAGTCACGGACTAGCGGGAGTTAACACCGGGGAGCTGTTTTTT	CASSHGLAGVNTGELFF
TRBJ2-7	TRBD1	TRBV20-1	.	TGCAGTGCTGTGACAGGGAGCGAGCAGTACTTC	CSAVTGSEQYF
TRBJ1-6	TRBD1	TRBV12-3/TRBV12-4	.	TGTGCCAGCAGTTGGGACAGCAATTCACCCCTCCACTTT	CASSWDSNSPLHF
TRBJ2-7	.	TRBV4-1	.	TGCGCCAGCAGCCAAGAGATTAGCTTTCTAACCGAGCAGTACTTC	CASSQEISFLTEQYF
TRBJ2-7	TRBD2	TRBV19	once	TGTGCCAGTTCCCCATCTAGCGGTTCTATTCGTTACGAGCAGTACTTC	CASSPSSGSIRYEQYF
TRBJ1-3	.	TRBV19	once	TGTGCCAGTCGGGCAGACGGAAACACCATATATTTT	CASRADGNTIYF
TRBJ1-2	.	TRBV28	.	TGTGCCAGCGCCTTCGGGGGGGATCCCTATGGCTACACCTTC	CASAFGGDPYGYTF
TRBJ2-7	TRBD1	TRBV10-3	.	TGTGCCATCAGTGATGCGGACAGGGGGCAGGAGTACTTC	CAISDADRGQEYF
TRBJ1-4	.	TRBV6-5	.	TGTGCCAGCAACCCCGTGGAGGCTAATGAAAAACTGTTTTTT	CASNPVEANEKLFF
TRBJ2-5	.	TRBV12-5	.	TGTGCTAGTGGCCGATCGGGGGATGAGACCCAGTACTTC	CASGRSGDETQYF
TRBJ2-7	TRBD1	TRBV24-1	.	TGTGCCACCAGTGAAGGTTTGCAGGGGGCCTACGAGCAGTACTTC	CATSEGLQGAYEQYF
TRBJ1-5	.	TRBV7-9	.	TGTGCCAGCAGCTTAGTGGGTAGCAATCAGCCCCAGCATTTT	CASSLVGSNQPQHF
TRBJ1-4	.	TRBV11-2	.	TGTGCCAGCAGCTTAGGGGGCTCGGAAGAAAAACTGTTTTTT	CASSLGGSEEKLFF
TRBJ2-7	TRBD2	TRBV23-1	.	TGCGCCAGCGGGACTAGGAAGGCCATGGGGTCCTACGAGCAGTACTTC	CASGTRKAMGSYEQYF
TRBJ1-2	.	TRBV5-1	.	TGCGCCAGCAGCTTGGAACAGGGTGGCTACACCTTC	CASSLEQGGYTF
TRBJ2-1	TRBD1	TRBV7-9	few	TGTGCCAGCAGCTTAGTAAGACAGGGAGCTGAGCAGTTCTTC	CASSLVRQGAEQFF
TRBJ2-1	.	TRBV7-2	.	TGTGCCAGCAGCTCAAAGAGGGGGGGTCTGCACAATGAGCAGTTCTTC	CASSSKRGGLHNEQFF
TRBJ2-7	TRBD2	TRBV7-2	.	TGTGCCAGCAGTCGGGGGACTAGCGAAAGTGACGAGCAGTACTTC	CASSRGTSESDEQYF
TRBJ1-2	.	TRBV9	once	TGTGCCAGCAGCGTAGGGGGTTATGGCTACACCTTC	CASSVGGYGYTF
TRBJ2-4	.	TRBV7-2	.	TGTGCCAGTTTAGACTTGTCCAAAAACATTCAGTACTTC	CASLDLSKNIQYF
TRBJ1-1	.	TRBV9	.	TGTGCCAGCAGCCCCCGCCTTGACACGTGGGACACTGAAGCTTTCTTT	CASSPRLDTWDTEAFF
TRBJ1-3	.	TRBV5-1	.	TGCGCCAGCAGCTTGGCCCTCGGAGGAAACACCATATATTTT	CASSLALGGNTIYF
TRBJ1-1	.	TRBV5-1	.	TGCGCCAGCAGCACACCGGGGGATGCTGAAGCTTTCTTT	CASSTPGDAEAFF
TRBJ1-2	.	TRBV12-3/TRBV12-4	.	TGTGCCAGCAGCCGAATGGGGGTCTCGGGCTACACCTTC	CASSRMGVSGYTF
TRBJ1-2	.	TRBV6-1	once	TGTGCCAGCAGTGAAATTCGCTCTCGGCTGGGGGAAAACTATGGCTACACCTTC	CASSEIRSRLGENYGYTF
TRBJ1-3	.	TRBV19	.	TGTGCCAGTTTTGGTTTAAGCTCTGGAAACACCATATATTTT	CASFGLSSGNTIYF
TRBJ1-1	TRBD1	TRBV7-6	.	TGTGCCAGCAGCACCCGGAGGGGGCCCATGAACACTGAAGCTTTCTTT	CASSTRRGPMNTEAFF
TRBJ1-2	.	TRBV5-1	.	TGCGCCAGCAGCTTGGGTGGGGGCGCTTCCTATGGCTACACCTTC	CASSLGGGASYGYTF
TRBJ2-7	.	TRBV14	once	TGTGCCAGCAGCCACACAGGGTCCGGGGAGCAGTACTTC	CASSHTGSGEQYF
TRBJ1-1	TRBD1	TRBV7-2	.	TGTGCCAGCAGCTTCGGGACAGTGGCTTTCTTT	CASSFGTVAFF
TRBJ2-5	.	TRBV5-5	.	TGTGCCAGCAGCTTGGGGGGGACCTCGTCTGGGGAGACCCAGTACTTC	CASSLGGTSSGETQYF
TRBJ1-5	.	TRBV5-1	.	TGCGCCAGCAGCCGGGGGGTGAATCAGCCCCAGCATTTT	CASSRGVNQPQHF